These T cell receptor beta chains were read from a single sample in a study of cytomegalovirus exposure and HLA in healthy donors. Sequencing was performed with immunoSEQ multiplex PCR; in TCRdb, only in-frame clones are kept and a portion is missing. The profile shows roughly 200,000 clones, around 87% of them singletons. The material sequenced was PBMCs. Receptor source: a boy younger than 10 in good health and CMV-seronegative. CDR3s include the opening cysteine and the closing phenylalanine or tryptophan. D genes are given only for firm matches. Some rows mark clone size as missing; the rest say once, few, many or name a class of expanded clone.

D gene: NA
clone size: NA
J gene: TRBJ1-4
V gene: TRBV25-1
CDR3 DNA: TGTGCCAGCAGTGGATACAGGGAGGCTAATGAAAAACTGTTTTTT
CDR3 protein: CASSGYREANEKLFF

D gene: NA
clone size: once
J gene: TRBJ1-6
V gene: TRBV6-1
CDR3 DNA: TGTGCCGGGTCTATCAGGGATTCACCCCTCCACTTT
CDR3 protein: CAGSIRDSPLHF

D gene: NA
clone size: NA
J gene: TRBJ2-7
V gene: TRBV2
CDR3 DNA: TGTGCCAGCAGCGAGGACTGGGTCTACGAGCAGTACTTC
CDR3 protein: CASSEDWVYEQYF

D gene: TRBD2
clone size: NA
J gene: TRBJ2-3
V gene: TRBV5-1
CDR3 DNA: TGCGCCAGCAGCGTCGGACTAGCTAGCACAGATACGCAGTATTTT
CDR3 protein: CASSVGLASTDTQYF

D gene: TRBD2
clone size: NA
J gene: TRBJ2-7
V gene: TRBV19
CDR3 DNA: TGTGCCAGTAGAACTAGCGGGAGTAACTACGAGCAGTACTTC
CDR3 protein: CASRTSGSNYEQYF

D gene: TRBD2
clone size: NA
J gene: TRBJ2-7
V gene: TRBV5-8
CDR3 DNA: TGTGCCAGCAGCTTGGGGCGGGGGGCTAATGAGCAGTACTTC
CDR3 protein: CASSLGRGANEQYF

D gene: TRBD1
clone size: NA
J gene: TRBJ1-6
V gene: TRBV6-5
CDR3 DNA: TGTGCCAGCAGTTACTCACAGGGGGCGGGTTCACCCCTCCACTTT
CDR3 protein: CASSYSQGAGSPLHF

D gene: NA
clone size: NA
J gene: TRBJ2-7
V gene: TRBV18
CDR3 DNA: TGTGCCAGCTCACCCAGCTTCAGGTACGAGCAGTACTTC
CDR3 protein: CASSPSFRYEQYF

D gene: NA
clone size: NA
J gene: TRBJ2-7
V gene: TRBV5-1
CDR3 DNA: TGCGCCAGCAGCTTCGGGCGTTCGGGGTTTCCCTACGAGCAGTACTTC
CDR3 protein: CASSFGRSGFPYEQYF

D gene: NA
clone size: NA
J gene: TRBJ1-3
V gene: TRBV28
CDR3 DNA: TGTGCCAGCAGTTTAAGGTTGGGGGCGCGACTTGGAAACACCATATATTTT
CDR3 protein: CASSLRLGARLGNTIYF

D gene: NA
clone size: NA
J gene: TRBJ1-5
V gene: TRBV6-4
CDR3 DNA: TGTGCCAGCAGTCCGGTCGGGGGCAATCAGCCCCAGCATTTT
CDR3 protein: CASSPVGGNQPQHF

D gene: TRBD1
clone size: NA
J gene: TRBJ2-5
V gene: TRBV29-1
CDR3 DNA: TGCAGCGTGCAGGGACAGGGACTCCACCAAGAGACCCAGTACTTC
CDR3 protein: CSVQGQGLHQETQYF

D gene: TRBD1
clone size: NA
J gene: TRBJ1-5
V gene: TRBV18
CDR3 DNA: TGTGCCAGCTCATCCAACGACAGGGGGCGAGAGCCCCAGCATTTT
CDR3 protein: CASSSNDRGREPQHF

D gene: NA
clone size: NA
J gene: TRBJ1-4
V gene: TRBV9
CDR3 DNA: TGTGCCAGCAGCGCTCGTGGGGGGGCTAATGAAAAACTGTTTTTT
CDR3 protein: CASSARGGANEKLFF

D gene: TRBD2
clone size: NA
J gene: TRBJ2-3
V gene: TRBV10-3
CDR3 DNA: TGTGCCATCAGTGGGGGCTCTCTGGCTAGCGGGAGCACAGATACGCAGTATTTT
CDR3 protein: CAISGGSLASGSTDTQYF

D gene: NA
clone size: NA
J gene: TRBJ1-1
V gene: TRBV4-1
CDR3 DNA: TGCGCCAGCAGCCAGGGCCGGAACACTGAAGCTTTCTTT
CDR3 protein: CASSQGRNTEAFF

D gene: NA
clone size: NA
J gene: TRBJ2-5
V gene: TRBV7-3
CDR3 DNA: TGTGCCAGCAGCTTATTTCCTAGTTTTGAGACCCAGTACTTC
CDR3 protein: CASSLFPSFETQYF